This is a list of T cell receptor beta chains from one sample in a study of somatic mutations in T cells in chronic GVHD. Profiling relied on immunoSEQ multiplex PCR, and the TCRdb table lists in-frame clones only, not all of them. The sample records roughly 800 clones, approximately 86% being singletons. Sequencing was done on a sample of Vbeta20-positive CD4+ T cells from blood. The receptor set was obtained from a male patient between 50 and 60 years old with chronic graft-versus-host disease. The graft donor may have given rise to some T cells. Each CDR3 is given with its conserved first and last residue. The order of the fields is clone size, D gene, V gene, J gene, CDR3 protein, CDR3 DNA. The D gene is left open where the match is weak. Clone size is stated in some rows and not others, as once, few, many or a class when expanded.

clone size: .; D gene: .; V gene: TRBV5-1; J gene: TRBJ1-4; CDR3 protein: CASSLGGGEKLFF; CDR3 DNA: TGCGCCAGCAGCTTGGGCGGGGGGGAAAAACTGTTTTTT
clone size: .; D gene: .; V gene: TRBV30; J gene: TRBJ2-5; CDR3 protein: CAWSVAIGGETQYF; CDR3 DNA: TGTGCCTGGAGTGTGGCCATCGGAGGAGAGACCCAGTACTTC
clone size: .; D gene: .; V gene: TRBV30; J gene: TRBJ1-1; CDR3 protein: CAHRQDTEAFF; CDR3 DNA: TGTGCACATCGACAGGACACTGAAGCTTTCTTT
clone size: .; D gene: TRBD2; V gene: TRBV30; J gene: TRBJ2-5; CDR3 protein: CAWNGGAGETQYF; CDR3 DNA: TGTGCCTGGAACGGGGGGGCCGGAGAGACCCAGTACTTC
clone size: .; D gene: .; V gene: TRBV5-1; J gene: TRBJ1-4; CDR3 protein: CASSLRGTRELTLEANEKLFF; CDR3 DNA: TGCGCCAGCAGCTTGAGGGGGACAAGGGAGTTGACTTTAGAGGCTAATGAAAAACTGTTTTTT
clone size: few; D gene: .; V gene: TRBV11-2; J gene: TRBJ1-3; CDR3 protein: CASSLEGNGDTIYF; CDR3 DNA: TGTGCCAGCAGCTTGGAGGGGAATGGGGACACCATATATTTT
clone size: once; D gene: .; V gene: TRBV30; J gene: TRBJ2-3; CDR3 protein: CACYSRAGSTDTQYF; CDR3 DNA: TGTGCCTGTTACAGCCGGGCGGGAAGCACAGATACGCAGTATTTT
clone size: .; D gene: TRBD1; V gene: TRBV30; J gene: TRBJ1-6; CDR3 protein: CARSTGQANNSPLLF; CDR3 DNA: TGTGCCAGGAGTACCGGACAGGCAAATAATTCACCCCTCCTCTTT
clone size: .; D gene: TRBD2; V gene: TRBV30; J gene: TRBJ2-1; CDR3 protein: CAWSRGTSGSYNEQFF; CDR3 DNA: TGTGCCTGGAGTCGAGGCACAAGCGGGAGTTACAATGAGCAGTTCTTC
clone size: .; D gene: .; V gene: TRBV30; J gene: TRBJ1-1; CDR3 protein: CAWSSGQLNTEAFF; CDR3 DNA: TGTGCCTGGAGTAGCGGACAGCTGAACACTGAAGCTTTCTTT
clone size: few; D gene: .; V gene: TRBV30; J gene: TRBJ1-2; CDR3 protein: CAWSAMGGYGYTF; CDR3 DNA: TGTGCCTGGAGTGCCATGGGGGGCTATGGCTACACCTTC
clone size: .; D gene: .; V gene: TRBV30; J gene: TRBJ1-6; CDR3 protein: CAWSALSVSPLHF; CDR3 DNA: TGTGCCTGGAGTGCCCTCTCGGTTTCACCCCTCCACTTT
clone size: .; D gene: .; V gene: TRBV5-4; J gene: TRBJ2-6; CDR3 protein: CASSLSQTGANVLTF; CDR3 DNA: TGTGCCAGCAGCTTATCCCAGACTGGGGCCAACGTCCTGACTTTC
clone size: .; D gene: .; V gene: TRBV5-1; J gene: TRBJ2-6; CDR3 protein: CASDISGANVLTF; CDR3 DNA: TGCGCCAGCGACATATCTGGGGCCAACGTCCTGACTTTC
clone size: .; D gene: .; V gene: TRBV30; J gene: TRBJ2-3; CDR3 protein: CAWSVFAGGDTQYF; CDR3 DNA: TGTGCCTGGAGTGTCTTCGCAGGCGGGGATACGCAGTATTTT
clone size: few; D gene: .; V gene: TRBV30; J gene: TRBJ1-5; CDR3 protein: CAWSVLGGNQPQHF; CDR3 DNA: TGTGCCTGGAGTGTACTAGGTGGGAATCAGCCCCAGCATTTT
clone size: .; D gene: TRBD2; V gene: TRBV5-1; J gene: TRBJ2-3; CDR3 protein: CASSREGVGTDTQYF; CDR3 DNA: TGCGCCAGCAGCCGGGAGGGGGTTGGAACAGATACGCAGTATTTT
clone size: .; D gene: .; V gene: TRBV30; J gene: TRBJ1-4; CDR3 protein: CAWSVKGVNEKLFF; CDR3 DNA: TGTGCCTGGAGTGTGAAGGGGGTGAATGAAAAACTGTTTTTT
clone size: .; D gene: .; V gene: TRBV30; J gene: TRBJ1-2; CDR3 protein: CAWSPTDKFDYGYTF; CDR3 DNA: TGTGCCTGGAGCCCCACCGACAAATTTGACTATGGCTACACCTTC
clone size: once; D gene: .; V gene: TRBV7-2; J gene: TRBJ2-7; CDR3 protein: CASSSRDTSYEQYF; CDR3 DNA: TGTGCCAGCAGCTCCCGGGACACTTCCTACGAGCAGTACTTC
clone size: .; D gene: .; V gene: TRBV1; J gene: TRBJ2-1; CDR3 protein: CTSSQDIGPGLAAYNEQFF; CDR3 DNA: TGCACCAGCAGCCAAGATATAGGCCCCGGACTAGCGGCCTACAATGAGCAGTTCTTC
clone size: .; D gene: .; V gene: TRBV5-1; J gene: TRBJ1-1; CDR3 protein: CASSRDILNTEAFF; CDR3 DNA: TGCGCCAGCAGCAGGGACATATTGAACACTGAAGCTTTCTTT
clone size: .; D gene: TRBD1; V gene: TRBV30; J gene: TRBJ1-3; CDR3 protein: CAWSVGDRGTSVYF; CDR3 DNA: TGTGCCTGGAGTGTAGGGGACAGGGGAACCTCAGTGTATTTT
clone size: .; D gene: .; V gene: TRBV30; J gene: TRBJ1-2; CDR3 protein: CAWSSGSSSYGYTF; CDR3 DNA: TGTGCCTGGAGTTCGGGGTCGTCGAGCTATGGCTACACCTTC
clone size: .; D gene: TRBD1; V gene: TRBV30; J gene: TRBJ2-1; CDR3 protein: CACQGQPQNEQFF; CDR3 DNA: TGTGCCTGCCAGGGACAGCCACAAAATGAGCAGTTCTTC
clone size: .; D gene: TRBD1; V gene: TRBV30; J gene: TRBJ1-4; CDR3 protein: CAWSPGQGTNEKLFF; CDR3 DNA: TGTGCCTGGAGCCCGGGACAGGGAACTAATGAAAAACTGTTTTTT
clone size: .; D gene: .; V gene: TRBV30; J gene: TRBJ1-6; CDR3 protein: CAWGGGSPLHF; CDR3 DNA: TGTGCCTGGGGGGGAGGTTCACCCCTCCACTTT
clone size: .; D gene: TRBD1; V gene: TRBV30; J gene: TRBJ1-5; CDR3 protein: CAWSVRGTGGINQPQHF; CDR3 DNA: TGTGCCTGGAGTGTAAGGGGAACAGGGGGAATCAATCAGCCCCAGCATTTT
clone size: .; D gene: .; V gene: TRBV30; J gene: TRBJ2-7; CDR3 protein: CAWSVNSGYEQYF; CDR3 DNA: TGTGCCTGGAGTGTAAACTCGGGCTACGAGCAGTACTTC
clone size: .; D gene: .; V gene: TRBV30; J gene: TRBJ1-1; CDR3 protein: CAWSVIGEGTEAFF; CDR3 DNA: TGTGCCTGGAGTGTAATCGGGGAGGGCACTGAAGCTTTCTTT
clone size: .; D gene: TRBD1; V gene: TRBV30; J gene: TRBJ1-6; CDR3 protein: CAWSAGQVNNSPLHF; CDR3 DNA: TGTGCCTGGAGCGCCGGACAGGTTAACAATTCACCCCTCCACTTT
clone size: .; D gene: TRBD2; V gene: TRBV2; J gene: TRBJ2-2; CDR3 protein: CASILAVTNTGELFF; CDR3 DNA: TGTGCCAGCATCCTAGCGGTAACGAACACCGGGGAGCTGTTTTTT